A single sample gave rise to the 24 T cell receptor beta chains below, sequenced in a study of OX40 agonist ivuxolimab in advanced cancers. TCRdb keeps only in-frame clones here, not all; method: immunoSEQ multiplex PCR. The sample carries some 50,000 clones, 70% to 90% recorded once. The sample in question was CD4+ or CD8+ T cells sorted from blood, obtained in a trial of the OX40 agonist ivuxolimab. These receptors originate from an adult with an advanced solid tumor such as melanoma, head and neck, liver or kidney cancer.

The CDR3, as DNA: TGTGCCAGCAGTGAAAGCGGTGGCAGGGGTCTTACCTACGAGCAGTACTTC. Its protein product is CASSESGGRGLTYEQYF. This chain connects TRBV6-1 to TRBJ2-7; tentatively, D is TRBD1 (6 bases). This CDR3 region has 17 residues. Germline V gene sequence: CDR1 MNHNS, CDR2 SASEGT. V was cut by 2 bases and J by 2 bases, with 19 bases left in between.

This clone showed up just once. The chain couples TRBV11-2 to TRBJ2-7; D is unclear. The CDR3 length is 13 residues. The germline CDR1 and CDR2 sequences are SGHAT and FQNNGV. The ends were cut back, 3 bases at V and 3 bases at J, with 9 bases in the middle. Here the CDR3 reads CASSFLSHYEQYF. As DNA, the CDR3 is TGTGCCAGCAGCTTCCTATCCCACTACGAGCAGTACTTC.

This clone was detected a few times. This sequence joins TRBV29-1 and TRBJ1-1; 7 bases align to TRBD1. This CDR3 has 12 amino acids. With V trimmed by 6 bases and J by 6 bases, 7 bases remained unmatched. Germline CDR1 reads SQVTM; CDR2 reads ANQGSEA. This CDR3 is CSVKTGSAEAFF. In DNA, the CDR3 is TGCAGCGTCAAGACAGGGTCGGCTGAAGCTTTCTTT. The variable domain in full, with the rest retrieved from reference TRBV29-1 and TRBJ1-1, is SAVISQKPSRDICQRGTSLTIQCQVDSQVTMMFWYRQQPGQSLTLIATANQGSEATYESGFVIDKFPISRPNLTFSTLTVSNMSPEDSSIYLCSVKTGSAEAFFGQGTRLTVV.

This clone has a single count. The CDR3 spells CASSSTGQNTDTQYF. The CDR3 DNA follows: TGCGCCAGCAGCTCAACGGGACAGAACACAGATACGCAGTATTTT. The J gene is TRBJ2-3, the V gene TRBV5-1; 7 bases match TRBD1. The CDR3 is 15 residues long. CDR1 is SGHRS and CDR2 is YFSETQ in the germline V gene. The trim removed 3 bases at V and 2 bases at J, leaving 6 bases unmatched.

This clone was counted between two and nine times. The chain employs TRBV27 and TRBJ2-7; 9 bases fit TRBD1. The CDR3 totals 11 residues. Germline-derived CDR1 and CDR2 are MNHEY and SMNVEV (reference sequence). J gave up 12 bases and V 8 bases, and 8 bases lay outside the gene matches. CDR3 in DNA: TGTGCCAGCCGACAGGGGGTTCTCGTGTACTTC. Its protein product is CASRQGVLVYF.

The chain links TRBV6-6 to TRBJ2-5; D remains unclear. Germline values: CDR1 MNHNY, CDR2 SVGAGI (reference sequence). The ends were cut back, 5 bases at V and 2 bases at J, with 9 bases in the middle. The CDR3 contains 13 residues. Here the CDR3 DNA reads TGTGCCAGCAGTCGGAGTCTTCAAGAGACCCAGTACTTC. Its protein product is CASSRSLQETQYF.

The CDR3 sequence is CASSPPTETKGTIYF. The CDR3 nucleotides are TGTGCCAGCTCACCTCCGACTGAGACCAAGGGCACCATATATTTT. The genes are TRBV18 and TRBJ1-3; no definite D call. Germline loops: CDR1 KGHSH, CDR2 LQKENI. The V gene lost 3 bases and the J gene lost 9 bases, with 18 bases spanning the gap. The CDR3 runs to 15 residues.

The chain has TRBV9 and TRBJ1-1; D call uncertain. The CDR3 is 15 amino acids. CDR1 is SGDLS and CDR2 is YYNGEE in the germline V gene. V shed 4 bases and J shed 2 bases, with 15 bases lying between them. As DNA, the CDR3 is TGTGCCAGCAGCACGAGCCCTCGGGATAACACTGAAGCTTTCTTT. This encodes CASSTSPRDNTEAFF. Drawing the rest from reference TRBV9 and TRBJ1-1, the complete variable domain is DSGVTQTPKHLITATGQRVTLRCSPRSGDLSVYWYQQSLDQGLQFLIQYYNGEERAKGNILERFSAQQFPDLHSELNLSSLELGDSALYFCASSTSPRDNTEAFFGQGTRLTVV.

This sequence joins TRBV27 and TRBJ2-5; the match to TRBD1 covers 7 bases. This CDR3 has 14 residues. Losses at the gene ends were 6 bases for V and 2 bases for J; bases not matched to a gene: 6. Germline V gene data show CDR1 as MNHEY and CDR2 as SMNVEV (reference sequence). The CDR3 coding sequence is TGTGCCAGCAGACGACAGGGCCTACAAGAGACCCAGTACTTC. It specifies CASRRQGLQETQYF.

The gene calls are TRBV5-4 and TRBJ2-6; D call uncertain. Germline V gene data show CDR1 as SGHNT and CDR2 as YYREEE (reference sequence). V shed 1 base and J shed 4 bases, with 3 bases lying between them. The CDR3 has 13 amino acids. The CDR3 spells CASSLTGANVLTF. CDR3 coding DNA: TGTGCCAGCAGCTTGACAGGGGCCAACGTCCTGACTTTC.

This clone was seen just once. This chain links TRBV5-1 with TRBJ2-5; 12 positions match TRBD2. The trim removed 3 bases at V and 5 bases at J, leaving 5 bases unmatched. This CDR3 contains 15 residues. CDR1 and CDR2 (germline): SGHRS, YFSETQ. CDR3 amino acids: CASSSASGGVETQYF. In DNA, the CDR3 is TGCGCCAGCAGCTCAGCTAGCGGGGGGGTGGAGACCCAGTACTTC. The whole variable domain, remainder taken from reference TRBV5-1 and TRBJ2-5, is KAGVTQTPRYLIKTRGQQVTLSCSPISGHRSVSWYQQTPGQGLQFLFEYFSETQRNKGNFPGRFSGRQFSNSRSEMNVSTLELGDSALYLCASSSASGGVETQYFGPGTRLLVL.

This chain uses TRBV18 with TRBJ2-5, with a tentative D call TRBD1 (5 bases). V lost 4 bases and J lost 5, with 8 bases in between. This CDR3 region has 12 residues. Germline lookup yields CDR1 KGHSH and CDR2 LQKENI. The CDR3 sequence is CASSRQIETQYF. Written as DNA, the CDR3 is TGTGCCAGCTCACGACAGATCGAGACCCAGTACTTC.

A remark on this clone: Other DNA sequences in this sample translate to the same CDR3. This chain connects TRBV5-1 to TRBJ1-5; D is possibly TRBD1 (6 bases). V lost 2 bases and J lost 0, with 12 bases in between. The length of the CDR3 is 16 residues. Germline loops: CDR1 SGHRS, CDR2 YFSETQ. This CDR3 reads CASSFGGAGSNQPQHF. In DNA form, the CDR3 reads TGCGCCAGCAGCTTTGGGGGGGCGGGTAGCAATCAGCCCCAGCATTTT.

The CDR3 is CASSYRGEQYF. The CDR3 DNA reads as TGTGCCAGCAGTTACCGGGGCGAGCAGTACTTC. The chain combines TRBV6-5 with TRBJ2-7, with D tentatively TRBD2 (5 bases). The germline V and J ends were trimmed by 2 bases and 6 bases, with 5 bases remaining between them. The CDR3 loop spans 11 amino acids. Germline CDR1 is MNHEY and CDR2 is SVGAGI.

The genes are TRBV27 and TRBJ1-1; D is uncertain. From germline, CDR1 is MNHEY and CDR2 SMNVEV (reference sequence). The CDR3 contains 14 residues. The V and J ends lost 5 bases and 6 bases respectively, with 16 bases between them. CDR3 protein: CASSRGGFGAEAFF. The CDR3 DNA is TGTGCCAGCAGTCGAGGTGGTTTTGGGGCTGAAGCTTTCTTT.

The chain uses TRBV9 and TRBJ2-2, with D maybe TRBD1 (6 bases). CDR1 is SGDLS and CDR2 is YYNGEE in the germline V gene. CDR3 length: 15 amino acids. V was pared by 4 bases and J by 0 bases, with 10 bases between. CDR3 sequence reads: CASSPGQTNTGELFF. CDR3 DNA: TGTGCCAGCAGCCCGGGACAAACGAACACCGGGGAGCTGTTTTTT.

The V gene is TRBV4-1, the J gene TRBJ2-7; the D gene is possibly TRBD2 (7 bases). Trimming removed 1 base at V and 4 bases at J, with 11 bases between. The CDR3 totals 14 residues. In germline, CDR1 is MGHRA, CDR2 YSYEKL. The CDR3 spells CASSQAGRGYEQYF. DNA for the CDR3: TGCGCCAGCAGCCAAGCGGGGAGGGGGTACGAGCAGTACTTC.

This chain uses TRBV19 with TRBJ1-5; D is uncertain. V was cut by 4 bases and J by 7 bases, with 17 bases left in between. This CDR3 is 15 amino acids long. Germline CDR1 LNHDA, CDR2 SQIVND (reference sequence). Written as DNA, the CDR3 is TGTGCCAGTAGTAGCACCAGACGTAGTACGCAGCCCCAGCATTTT. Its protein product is CASSSTRRSTQPQHF.

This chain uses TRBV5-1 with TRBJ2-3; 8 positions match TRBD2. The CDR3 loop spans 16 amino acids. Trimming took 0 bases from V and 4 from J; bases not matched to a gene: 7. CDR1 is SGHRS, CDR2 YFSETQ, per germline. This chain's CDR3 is CASSLGSSGTPDTQYF. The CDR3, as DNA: TGCGCCAGCAGCTTGGGTAGTAGCGGGACCCCAGATACGCAGTATTTT.

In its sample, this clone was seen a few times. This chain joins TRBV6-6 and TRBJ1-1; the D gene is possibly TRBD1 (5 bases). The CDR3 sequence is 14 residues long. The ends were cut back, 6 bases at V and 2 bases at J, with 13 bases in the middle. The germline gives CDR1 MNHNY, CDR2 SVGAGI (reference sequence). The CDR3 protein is CASRHQQDNTEAFF. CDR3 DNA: TGTGCCAGCAGACATCAACAGGATAACACTGAAGCTTTCTTT.

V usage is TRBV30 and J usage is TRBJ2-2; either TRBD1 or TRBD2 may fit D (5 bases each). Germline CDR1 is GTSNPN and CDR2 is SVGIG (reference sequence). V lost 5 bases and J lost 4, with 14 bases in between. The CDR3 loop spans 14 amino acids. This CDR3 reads CAWSPGTLTGELFF. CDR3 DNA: TGTGCCTGGTCCCCCGGGACCCTCACCGGGGAGCTGTTTTTT. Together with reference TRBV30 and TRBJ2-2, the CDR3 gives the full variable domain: SQTIHQWPATLVQPVGSPLSLECTVEGTSNPNLYWYRQAAGRGLQLLFYSVGIGQISSEVPQNLSASRPQDRQFILSSKKLLLSDSGFYLCAWSPGTLTGELFFGEGSRLTVL.

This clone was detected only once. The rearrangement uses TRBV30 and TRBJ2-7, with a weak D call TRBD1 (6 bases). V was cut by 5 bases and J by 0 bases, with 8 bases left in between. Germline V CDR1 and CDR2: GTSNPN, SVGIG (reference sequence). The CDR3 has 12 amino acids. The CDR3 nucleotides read TGTGCCTGGGCGGACAGCTCCTACGAGCAGTACTTC. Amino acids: CAWADSSYEQYF.

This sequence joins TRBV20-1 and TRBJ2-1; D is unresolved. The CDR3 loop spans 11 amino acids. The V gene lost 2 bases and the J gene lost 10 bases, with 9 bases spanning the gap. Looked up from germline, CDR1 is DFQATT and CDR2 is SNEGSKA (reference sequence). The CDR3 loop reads CSARLDTEQFF. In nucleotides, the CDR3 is TGCAGTGCTAGACTAGATACGGAGCAGTTCTTC.

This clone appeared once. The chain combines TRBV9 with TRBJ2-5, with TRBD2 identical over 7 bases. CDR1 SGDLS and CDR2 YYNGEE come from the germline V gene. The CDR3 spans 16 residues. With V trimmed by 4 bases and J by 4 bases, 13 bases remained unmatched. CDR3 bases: TGTGCCAGCAGCCCATTCCCGCGGGAGCAACTAGAGACCCAGTACTTC. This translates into CASSPFPREQLETQYF.